This T cell receptor beta chain was retrieved from a study of CD8+CD57+ T cells in acquired aplastic anemia. For the study at large: The sorted CD4+ and CD8+ cells yielded an average around 3.2 ug of DNA. Healthy donors had, on average, about 10.8 million reads for their CD4+ cells.

Study observations and caveats: A significant difference in CD8+ Simpson's diversity between patients and controls was not found. Common to patients and controls were around 30 CD8+ CDR3 sequences.

Genomic DNA served as template for TCR beta VDJ and CDR3 profiling. One entry per CDR3 protein results from TCRdb running MiXCR on the reads. Among tens of thousands of distinct CDR3 sequences, around 42% were seen once, and the ten largest hold over 50%. Details on this clonotype: The antigen is undetermined.

The germline V gene has CDR1 WNHNN and CDR2 SYGVQD (reference sequence). Deletions cut 7 bases from V and 5 bases from J, with 19 bases between. This CDR3 region has 15 residues. This sequence was found in a human donor in good health, serving as a control. The sample was sorted CD4+, CD8+, or CD8+CD57+ T cells (not recorded which) from PBMCs. The chain employs TRBV10-1 and TRBJ2-3; the D gene is possibly TRBD2 (5 bases). The CDR3 region has the DNA TGCGCCAGCACGATCGACCGGGGAGTAAGAGATACGCAGTATTTT. The encoded protein is CASTIDRGVRDTQYF.